The rows below give T cell receptor beta chains drawn from one sample of a study of CD8 T cells in Susac syndrome. TCRdb fed the immunoSEQ multiplex PCR reads into MiXCR, producing one record per CDR3 protein. The sample shows fewer than 85,000 distinct CDR3 sequences, 85% to 95% of them seen only once. Source material: CD8+ T cells from PBMCs. All receptors derive from a human donor with Susac syndrome. Each CDR3 is given with its conserved first and last residue. The order of the fields is V gene, clone size, J gene, D gene, CDR3 protein, CDR3 DNA. The D gene is left open where the match is weak. The size entry is marked missing in some rows and otherwise reads once, few, many or a size class.

V gene: TRBV20-1; clone size: NA; J gene: TRBJ2-5; D gene: NA; CDR3 protein: CSGGASGQTQYF; CDR3 DNA: TGCAGTGGAGGAGCGTCAGGTCAGACCCAGTACTTC
V gene: TRBV7-9; clone size: NA; J gene: TRBJ2-3; D gene: NA; CDR3 protein: CASSSTAGVDIHTQYF; CDR3 DNA: TGTGCCAGCAGCTCCACGGCCGGCGTGGACATTCATACGCAGTATTTT
V gene: TRBV18; clone size: NA; J gene: TRBJ2-7; D gene: NA; CDR3 protein: CASSEGTYEQYF; CDR3 DNA: TGTGCCAGCTCCGAAGGGACCTACGAGCAGTACTTC
V gene: TRBV25-1; clone size: NA; J gene: TRBJ2-1; D gene: NA; CDR3 protein: CASSEEGLLGGEVWNEQFF; CDR3 DNA: TGTGCCAGCAGTGAAGAAGGGCTCCTAGGGGGAGAAGTGTGGAATGAGCAGTTCTTC
V gene: TRBV9; clone size: NA; J gene: TRBJ1-5; D gene: NA; CDR3 protein: CASSPTGGKNQPQHF; CDR3 DNA: TGTGCCAGCAGCCCAACTGGGGGCAAGAATCAGCCCCAGCATTTT
V gene: TRBV12-3/TRBV12-4; clone size: NA; J gene: TRBJ2-1; D gene: NA; CDR3 protein: CASRGGLAAVESEQFF; CDR3 DNA: TGTGCCAGCAGGGGGGGATTAGCGGCGGTGGAAAGTGAGCAGTTCTTC
V gene: TRBV24-1; clone size: NA; J gene: TRBJ2-1; D gene: NA; CDR3 protein: CATSDLGGLDEQFF; CDR3 DNA: TGTGCCACCAGTGATTTGGGCGGGCTCGATGAGCAGTTCTTC
V gene: TRBV12-3/TRBV12-4; clone size: once; J gene: TRBJ1-4; D gene: TRBD1; CDR3 protein: CASSSGQGNEKLFF; CDR3 DNA: TGTGCCAGCAGTTCGGGACAGGGGAATGAAAAACTGTTTTTT
V gene: TRBV7-9; clone size: NA; J gene: TRBJ2-3; D gene: NA; CDR3 protein: CASSPGEQHTDTQYF; CDR3 DNA: TGTGCCAGCAGCCCAGGGGAACAGCACACAGATACGCAGTATTTT
V gene: TRBV29-1; clone size: NA; J gene: TRBJ2-7; D gene: NA; CDR3 protein: CSVASGGRTYEQYF; CDR3 DNA: TGCAGCGTCGCCTCCGGCGGCAGAACCTACGAGCAGTACTTC
V gene: TRBV4-1; clone size: NA; J gene: TRBJ2-5; D gene: NA; CDR3 protein: CASSLAPVETQYF; CDR3 DNA: TGCGCCAGCAGCCTAGCGCCGGTAGAGACCCAGTACTTC
V gene: TRBV5-6; clone size: NA; J gene: TRBJ2-3; D gene: TRBD2; CDR3 protein: CASSFGLAGAVDTQYF; CDR3 DNA: TGTGCCAGCAGCTTCGGACTAGCGGGAGCGGTAGATACGCAGTATTTT
V gene: TRBV4-1; clone size: few; J gene: TRBJ2-7; D gene: NA; CDR3 protein: CASSQVQGDEQYF; CDR3 DNA: TGCGCCAGCAGCCAAGTTCAGGGTGACGAGCAGTACTTC
V gene: TRBV30; clone size: NA; J gene: TRBJ2-1; D gene: NA; CDR3 protein: CAWSLGTSSYNEQFF; CDR3 DNA: TGTGCCTGGAGTCTGGGAACCAGCTCCTACAATGAGCAGTTCTTC
V gene: TRBV27; clone size: NA; J gene: TRBJ1-2; D gene: NA; CDR3 protein: CASSFSGLNYGYTF; CDR3 DNA: TGTGCCAGCAGTTTCTCAGGGTTGAACTATGGCTACACCTTC
V gene: TRBV19; clone size: NA; J gene: TRBJ2-1; D gene: TRBD2; CDR3 protein: CASSIGLANEQFF; CDR3 DNA: TGTGCCAGTAGTATAGGACTAGCTAATGAGCAGTTCTTC
V gene: TRBV7-9; clone size: NA; J gene: TRBJ2-7; D gene: NA; CDR3 protein: CASSLGGEFYEQYF; CDR3 DNA: TGTGCCAGCAGCTTAGGAGGGGAATTCTACGAGCAGTACTTC
V gene: TRBV7-8; clone size: once; J gene: TRBJ1-2; D gene: NA; CDR3 protein: CASSSTGSGGYTF; CDR3 DNA: TGTGCCAGCAGCTCGACAGGATCGGGAGGCTACACCTTC
V gene: TRBV28; clone size: NA; J gene: TRBJ2-1; D gene: TRBD2; CDR3 protein: CASSWRGVTGNEQFF; CDR3 DNA: TGTGCCAGCAGTTGGCGGGGGGTGACAGGCAATGAGCAGTTCTTC
V gene: TRBV5-4; clone size: NA; J gene: TRBJ2-1; D gene: TRBD1; CDR3 protein: CASSYGTGVNNEQFF; CDR3 DNA: TGTGCCAGCAGCTACGGGACAGGGGTCAACAATGAGCAGTTCTTC
V gene: TRBV12-3/TRBV12-4; clone size: NA; J gene: TRBJ2-4; D gene: TRBD1; CDR3 protein: CASSEDRGPKNIQYF; CDR3 DNA: TGTGCCAGCAGTGAGGACAGGGGCCCCAAAAACATTCAGTACTTC
V gene: TRBV28; clone size: once; J gene: TRBJ2-5; D gene: NA; CDR3 protein: CASTPQVWGQETQYF; CDR3 DNA: TGTGCCAGCACTCCCCAGGTGTGGGGCCAGGAGACCCAGTACTTC
V gene: TRBV4-3; clone size: once; J gene: TRBJ2-5; D gene: TRBD2; CDR3 protein: CASSPIAGGTGTQYF; CDR3 DNA: TGCGCCAGCAGCCCCATAGCGGGAGGCACCGGAACCCAGTACTTC
V gene: TRBV20-1; clone size: NA; J gene: TRBJ2-7; D gene: NA; CDR3 protein: CSARALTINGQNYEQYF; CDR3 DNA: TGCAGTGCTAGAGCTCTTACCATTAATGGGCAGAATTACGAGCAGTACTTC
V gene: TRBV24-1; clone size: NA; J gene: TRBJ2-2; D gene: NA; CDR3 protein: CATTAGQNTGELFF; CDR3 DNA: TGTGCCACCACCGCGGGACAGAACACCGGGGAGCTGTTTTTT
V gene: TRBV27; clone size: NA; J gene: TRBJ2-5; D gene: NA; CDR3 protein: CASSLIGPKKTQYF; CDR3 DNA: TGTGCCAGCAGTTTAATCGGCCCGAAAAAGACCCAGTACTTC
V gene: TRBV19; clone size: NA; J gene: TRBJ2-1; D gene: TRBD1; CDR3 protein: CASSISTGGYNEQFF; CDR3 DNA: TGTGCCAGTAGTATTTCGACAGGGGGCTACAATGAGCAGTTCTTC
V gene: TRBV7-9; clone size: NA; J gene: TRBJ2-5; D gene: NA; CDR3 protein: CASSSRQGGAGGPQETQYF; CDR3 DNA: TGTGCCAGCAGCTCTAGACAGGGGGGCGCGGGAGGTCCACAAGAGACCCAGTACTTC
V gene: TRBV2; clone size: NA; J gene: TRBJ1-2; D gene: NA; CDR3 protein: CASSPGTRGYTF; CDR3 DNA: TGTGCCAGCAGTCCGGGTACCCGCGGCTACACCTTC
V gene: TRBV29-1; clone size: NA; J gene: TRBJ1-2; D gene: TRBD1; CDR3 protein: CSVKEGALNYGYTF; CDR3 DNA: TGCAGCGTCAAGGAGGGGGCGCTTAACTATGGCTACACCTTC
V gene: TRBV7-2; clone size: NA; J gene: TRBJ2-5; D gene: TRBD1; CDR3 protein: CASSQPDRAFISETQYF; CDR3 DNA: TGTGCCAGCAGCCAACCGGACAGGGCGTTTATATCAGAGACCCAGTACTTC
V gene: TRBV29-1; clone size: NA; J gene: TRBJ1-2; D gene: TRBD1; CDR3 protein: CSVDPGQGFNTF; CDR3 DNA: TGCAGCGTTGACCCTGGACAGGGCTTCAACACCTTC
V gene: TRBV6-5; clone size: once; J gene: TRBJ2-2; D gene: TRBD1; CDR3 protein: CASSQTGDNTGELFF; CDR3 DNA: TGTGCCAGCAGCCAGACAGGGGATAACACCGGGGAGCTGTTTTTT
V gene: TRBV6-2/TRBV6-3; clone size: few; J gene: TRBJ1-1; D gene: NA; CDR3 protein: CASSQALNTEAFF; CDR3 DNA: TGTGCCAGTTCACAGGCCTTGAACACTGAAGCTTTCTTT
V gene: TRBV27; clone size: NA; J gene: TRBJ2-3; D gene: TRBD2; CDR3 protein: CASTKGLAGLDTQYF; CDR3 DNA: TGTGCCAGCACAAAGGGACTAGCGGGCTTAGATACGCAGTATTTT
V gene: TRBV12-3/TRBV12-4; clone size: NA; J gene: TRBJ2-1; D gene: TRBD2; CDR3 protein: CASSFPGLAGVNEQFF; CDR3 DNA: TGTGCCAGCAGTTTTCCAGGACTAGCGGGAGTCAATGAGCAGTTCTTC
V gene: TRBV20-1; clone size: NA; J gene: TRBJ2-1; D gene: TRBD2; CDR3 protein: CSARGVVETSGINEQFF; CDR3 DNA: TGCAGTGCTAGAGGCGTTGTGGAGACTAGCGGGATCAATGAGCAGTTCTTC
V gene: TRBV20-1; clone size: NA; J gene: TRBJ1-3; D gene: NA; CDR3 protein: CSARAPHLGNTIYF; CDR3 DNA: TGCAGTGCTCGGGCTCCACATCTTGGAAACACCATATATTTT
V gene: TRBV6-5; clone size: NA; J gene: TRBJ1-4; D gene: NA; CDR3 protein: CASSYSTNGGKLFF; CDR3 DNA: TGTGCCAGCAGTTACTCAACCAACGGCGGAAAACTGTTTTTT
V gene: TRBV7-7; clone size: NA; J gene: TRBJ2-2; D gene: NA; CDR3 protein: CASSLTNTGELFF; CDR3 DNA: TGTGCTAGCAGCTTGACGAACACCGGGGAGCTGTTTTTT
V gene: TRBV20-1; clone size: NA; J gene: TRBJ2-3; D gene: TRBD2; CDR3 protein: CSGGTTDTDTQYF; CDR3 DNA: TGCAGTGGAGGGACTACTGACACAGATACGCAGTATTTT
V gene: TRBV27; clone size: NA; J gene: TRBJ1-5; D gene: NA; CDR3 protein: CASSLSGRGQPQHF; CDR3 DNA: TGTGCCAGCAGTTTATCAGGGAGAGGACAGCCCCAGCATTTT
V gene: TRBV6-5; clone size: NA; J gene: TRBJ2-5; D gene: NA; CDR3 protein: CASSYIGISQETQYF; CDR3 DNA: TGTGCCAGCAGTTACATCGGGATCTCCCAAGAGACCCAGTACTTC
V gene: TRBV27; clone size: NA; J gene: TRBJ2-7; D gene: NA; CDR3 protein: CASSLSGLAYEQYF; CDR3 DNA: TGTGCCAGCAGTTTATCCGGTTTAGCCTACGAGCAGTACTTC
V gene: TRBV4-3; clone size: NA; J gene: TRBJ2-7; D gene: NA; CDR3 protein: CASSQVGARGYSYEQYF; CDR3 DNA: TGCGCCAGCAGCCAAGTGGGGGCTAGAGGTTATTCCTACGAGCAGTACTTC
V gene: TRBV30; clone size: NA; J gene: TRBJ1-1; D gene: TRBD1; CDR3 protein: CAWSVGQLNTEAFF; CDR3 DNA: TGTGCCTGGAGTGTGGGACAGCTCAACACTGAAGCTTTCTTT
V gene: TRBV4-1; clone size: NA; J gene: TRBJ2-1; D gene: TRBD2; CDR3 protein: CASSQVGGRGNNEQFF; CDR3 DNA: TGCGCCAGCAGCCAAGTTGGCGGGAGAGGGAACAATGAGCAGTTCTTC
V gene: TRBV20-1; clone size: NA; J gene: TRBJ2-1; D gene: NA; CDR3 protein: CSAPGPLSYNEQFF; CDR3 DNA: TGCAGTGCTCCCGGGCCCCTCTCCTACAATGAGCAGTTCTTC
V gene: TRBV27; clone size: NA; J gene: TRBJ1-5; D gene: TRBD1; CDR3 protein: CASSEDRGPNQPQHF; CDR3 DNA: TGTGCCAGCAGTGAGGACAGGGGGCCTAATCAGCCCCAGCATTTT
V gene: TRBV28; clone size: NA; J gene: TRBJ2-7; D gene: NA; CDR3 protein: CASSFAFDRPSYEQYF; CDR3 DNA: TGTGCCAGCAGTTTCGCCTTCGACAGGCCTTCCTACGAGCAGTACTTC
V gene: TRBV7-8; clone size: NA; J gene: TRBJ2-5; D gene: NA; CDR3 protein: CASSPTVLETQYF; CDR3 DNA: TGTGCCAGCAGCCCTACGGTTCTGGAGACCCAGTACTTC
V gene: TRBV6-4; clone size: NA; J gene: TRBJ2-2; D gene: NA; CDR3 protein: CASSDSSGRDTGELFF; CDR3 DNA: TGTGCCAGCAGTGACTCGAGCGGGCGAGACACCGGGGAGCTGTTTTTT